The 9 T cell receptor beta chains listed next were all sequenced from one sample in a study of T cell responses to AZD1222 COVID-19 vaccine. TCRdb's table, derived via immunoSEQ multiplex PCR, lists solely in-frame clones and lacks some. The sample yields about 140,000 clones, 80% to 95% seen once. The source material was peripheral blood, sampled 28 days after the second AZD1222 dose. These receptors came from an adult who received the AZD1222 COVID-19 vaccine.

This rearrangement joins TRBV4-2 to TRBJ1-3; tentatively, D is TRBD1 (6 bases). CDR1 and CDR2 (germline): LGHNA, YNFKEQ. The CDR3 has 15 residues. With 4 bases removed from V and 4 bases from J, the gap between germline ends came to 14 bases. The CDR3 protein is CASSLTGAPGNTIYF. Here the CDR3 DNA reads TGTGCCAGCAGCCTTACGGGGGCGCCCGGAAACACCATATATTTT.

V usage is TRBV19 and J usage is TRBJ2-2, with a tentative D call TRBD2 (5 bases). CDR3 length: 13 residues. The germline V gene encodes CDR1 LNHDA and CDR2 SQIVND (reference sequence). V gave up 4 bases and J gave up 5 bases, with 8 bases separating them. CDR3 amino acids: CASSSTSTGELFF. The CDR3 nucleotides are TGTGCCAGTAGTAGTACTAGTACCGGGGAGCTGTTTTTT. The full variable domain, with the rest looked up from reference TRBV19 and TRBJ2-2, is DGGITQSPKYLFRKEGQNVTLSCEQNLNHDAMYWYRQDPGQGLRLIYYSQIVNDFQKGDIAEGYSVSREKKESFPLTVTSAQKNPTAFYLCASSSTSTGELFFGEGSRLTVL.

The gene calls are TRBV5-4 and TRBJ1-4; D not resolved. The CDR3 consists of 14 residues. Trimming took 3 bases from V and 5 from J, leaving 11 bases between them. The germline V gene encodes CDR1 SGHNT and CDR2 YYREEE (reference sequence). The CDR3 protein is CASSSLGLNEKLFF. The DNA of the CDR3 is TGTGCCAGCAGCTCTTTGGGGTTAAATGAAAAACTGTTTTTT.

The chain is built from TRBV2 and TRBJ1-6; maybe TRBD1 (6 bases). CDR3 length: 15 residues. In germline, CDR1 is SNHLY, CDR2 FYNNEI. V lost 6 bases and J 3 bases, leaving 12 bases between the germline ends. As DNA, the CDR3 is TGTGCCAGCAGAGGAAGGGACAACTATAATTCACCCCTCCACTTT. Amino acids: CASRGRDNYNSPLHF.

This rearrangement joins TRBV9 to TRBJ2-1; possible D gene TRBD1, 5 bases. The CDR3 has 15 residues. CDR1 is SGDLS, CDR2 YYNGEE, per germline. V lost 0 bases and J 3 bases, leaving 10 bases between the germline ends. The CDR3 DNA follows: TGTGCCAGCAGCGTAGACGGCAGGGTCTACAATGAGCAGTTCTTC. Translating gives CASSVDGRVYNEQFF.

CDR3 protein: CASSQDVQSNYGYTF. The CDR3 DNA reads as TGTGCCAGCAGCCAAGATGTCCAGAGTAACTATGGCTACACCTTC. The genes are TRBV3-1 (or the pseudogene TRBV3-2) and TRBJ1-2; D remains ambiguous. Trimming stripped 0 bases from V and 1 base from J, with 9 bases between. The germline V gene encodes CDR1 LGHDT and CDR2 YNNKEL (reference sequence). The CDR3 is made up of 15 amino acids.

This chain uses TRBV16 with TRBJ2-1, with D unclear. V was trimmed by 1 base and J by 7 bases, leaving 11 bases between them. The CDR3 extends over 14 amino acids. Germline loops: CDR1 KGHSY, CDR2 FQNENV. The CDR3: CASSQLRNGNEQFF. Here the CDR3 DNA reads TGTGCCAGCAGCCAATTGAGGAACGGGAATGAGCAGTTCTTC.

This rearrangement joins TRBV28 to TRBJ1-4; no definite D call. V was clipped by 3 bases and J by 8 bases, with 13 bases between them. The CDR3 contains 14 residues. Germline loops: CDR1 MDHEN, CDR2 SYDVKM. The CDR3: CASSLSDNGEKLFF. CDR3 bases: TGTGCCAGCAGTTTGTCCGACAACGGCGAAAAACTGTTTTTT.

The V gene is TRBV28, the J gene TRBJ1-5; 8 bases fit TRBD1. The CDR3 has 15 amino acids. Germline V gives CDR1 MDHEN, CDR2 SYDVKM. With V trimmed by 7 bases and J by 0 bases, 5 bases remained unmatched. This chain's CDR3 is CASTNRGGSNQPQHF. CDR3 coding DNA: TGTGCCAGCACCAACAGGGGGGGTAGCAATCAGCCCCAGCATTTT.